This T cell receptor (beta chain) was documented in a study of T cells in Graves' hyperthyroidism and ophthalmopathy. Each diagnosis was grounded in clinical symptoms, serum thyroxine and TRAb, thyroid ultrasound, and orbital computed tomography. It was approximately 9.7 ml of fresh peripheral blood that supplied the PBMCs. With 1 base clipped from V and 2 bases from J, the junction kept 2 bases outside the gene matches. This CDR3 spans 14 amino acids. Germline V CDR1 and CDR2: LGHDT, YNNKEL (reference sequence). TCR beta CDR3 regions were amplified from RNA transcripts. First-round RT-PCR with HTBI primers amplified the TCR CDR3 region. MiXCR, applied by TCRdb to the multiplex PCR reads, yields one record per CDR3 protein. The table includes hundreds of thousands of distinct CDR3 sequences, about 16% detected once.

This TCR derives from a woman aged 30 to 39 with Graves' hyperthyroidism. Sequencing used blood. The gene calls are TRBV3-1 and TRBJ2-7; TRBD1 agrees at 7 bases. For the CDR3, the DNA is TGTGCCAGCAGCCAAGGGGACAGAGCCTACGAGCAGTACTTC. It codes for CASSQGDRAYEQYF.